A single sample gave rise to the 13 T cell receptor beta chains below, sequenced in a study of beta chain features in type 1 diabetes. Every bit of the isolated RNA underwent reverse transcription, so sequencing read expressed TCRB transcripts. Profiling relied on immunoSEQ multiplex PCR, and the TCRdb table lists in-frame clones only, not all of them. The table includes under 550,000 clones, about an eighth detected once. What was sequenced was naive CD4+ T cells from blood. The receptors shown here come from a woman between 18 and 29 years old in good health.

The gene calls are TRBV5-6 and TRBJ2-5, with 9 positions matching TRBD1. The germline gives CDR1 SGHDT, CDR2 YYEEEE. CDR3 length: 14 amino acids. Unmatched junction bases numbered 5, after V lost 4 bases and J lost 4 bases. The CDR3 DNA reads TGTGCCAGCAGCGGGAGGGGACAGGGAGAGACCCAGTACTTC. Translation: CASSGRGQGETQYF.

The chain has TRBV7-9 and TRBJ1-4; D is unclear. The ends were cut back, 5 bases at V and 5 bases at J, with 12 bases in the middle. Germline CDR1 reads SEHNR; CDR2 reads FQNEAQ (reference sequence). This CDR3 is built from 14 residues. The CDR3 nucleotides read TGTGCCAGCAGCCCACCGGGGAAGAATGAAAAACTGTTTTTT. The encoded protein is CASSPPGKNEKLFF.

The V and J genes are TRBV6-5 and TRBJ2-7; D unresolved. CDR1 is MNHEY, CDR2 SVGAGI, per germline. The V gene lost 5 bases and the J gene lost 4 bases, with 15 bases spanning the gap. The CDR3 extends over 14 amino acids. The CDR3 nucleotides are TGTGCCAGCAGTCAACTCCTAGGCAAATACGAGCAGTACTTC. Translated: CASSQLLGKYEQYF.

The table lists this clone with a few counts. The CDR3 sequence: CASRVSTRDSPLHF. The CDR3, as DNA: TGCGCCAGCAGGGTTTCGACACGAGATTCACCCCTCCACTTT. The chain links TRBV4-1 to TRBJ1-6; no reliable D call. CDR1 is MGHRA, CDR2 YSYEKL, per germline. V lost 6 bases, J lost 8 bases, and 14 bases lay in between. The CDR3 runs 14 residues.

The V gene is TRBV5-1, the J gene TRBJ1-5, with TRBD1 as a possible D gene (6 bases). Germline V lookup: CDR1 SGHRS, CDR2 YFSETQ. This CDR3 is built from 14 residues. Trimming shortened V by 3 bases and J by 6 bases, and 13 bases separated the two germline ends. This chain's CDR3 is CASSSTGFGQPQHF. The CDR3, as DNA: TGCGCCAGCAGCTCAACAGGGTTTGGTCAGCCCCAGCATTTT.

In nucleotides, the CDR3 is TGCGCCAGCAGCCAAGAGGCAGATTACTATGGCTACACCTTC. It specifies CASSQEADYYGYTF. This chain joins TRBV4-3 and TRBJ1-2, with unresolved D. Trimming removed 0 bases at V and 3 bases at J, with 8 bases between. The length of the CDR3 is 14 residues. Germline assignment: CDR1 LGHNA and CDR2 YSLEER.

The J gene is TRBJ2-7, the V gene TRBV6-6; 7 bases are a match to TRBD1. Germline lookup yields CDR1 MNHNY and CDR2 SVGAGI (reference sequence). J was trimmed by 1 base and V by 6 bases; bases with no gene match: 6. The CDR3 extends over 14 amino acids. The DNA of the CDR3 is TGTGCCAGCAGCCCGTCAGGGGGATCCTACGAGCAGTACGTC. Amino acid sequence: CASSPSGGSYEQYV.

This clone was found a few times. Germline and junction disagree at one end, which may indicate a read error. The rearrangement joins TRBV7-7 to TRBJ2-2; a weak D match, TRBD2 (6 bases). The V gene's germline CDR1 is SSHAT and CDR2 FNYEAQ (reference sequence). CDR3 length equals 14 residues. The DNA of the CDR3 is TGTGCTAGCAGCTTATCGCGGGGCACCGGGGAGCTGTTTTTT. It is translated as CASSLSRGTGELFF.

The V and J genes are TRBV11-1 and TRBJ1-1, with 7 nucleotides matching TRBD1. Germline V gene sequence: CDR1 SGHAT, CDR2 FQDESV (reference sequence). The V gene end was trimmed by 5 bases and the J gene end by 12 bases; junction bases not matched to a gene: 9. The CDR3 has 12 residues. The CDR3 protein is CASSKRTGDTFF. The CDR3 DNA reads TGTGCCAGCAGCAAGAGGACAGGAGATACTTTCTTT.

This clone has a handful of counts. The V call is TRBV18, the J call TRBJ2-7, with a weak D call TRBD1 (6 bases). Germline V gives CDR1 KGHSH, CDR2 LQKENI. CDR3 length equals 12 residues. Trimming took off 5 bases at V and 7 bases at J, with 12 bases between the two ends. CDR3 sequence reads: CASSGTLWEQYF. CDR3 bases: TGTGCCAGCTCAGGGACATTGTGGGAGCAGTACTTC.

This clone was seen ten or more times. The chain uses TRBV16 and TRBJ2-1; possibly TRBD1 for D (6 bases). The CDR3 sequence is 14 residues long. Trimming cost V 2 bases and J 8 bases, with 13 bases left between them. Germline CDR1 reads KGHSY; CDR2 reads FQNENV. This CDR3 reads CASSQLTGFDEQFF. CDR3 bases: TGTGCCAGCAGCCAACTTACAGGGTTCGATGAGCAGTTCTTC.

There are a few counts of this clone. This chain's CDR3 is CASSLGDSNQPQHF. In DNA form, the CDR3 reads TGTGCCAGCAGCTTAGGGGATAGCAATCAGCCCCAGCATTTT. V usage is TRBV7-9 and J usage is TRBJ1-5, with D unresolved. V lost 1 base, J lost 0 bases, and 4 bases lay in between. Germline CDR1 SEHNR, CDR2 FQNEAQ (reference sequence). This CDR3 spans 14 amino acids.

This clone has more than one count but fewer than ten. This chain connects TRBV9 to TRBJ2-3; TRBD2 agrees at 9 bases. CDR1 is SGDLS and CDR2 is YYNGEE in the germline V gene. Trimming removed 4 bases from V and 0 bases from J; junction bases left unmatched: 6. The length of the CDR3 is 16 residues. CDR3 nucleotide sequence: TGTGCCAGCAGCCCAGTAGCGGGGGCCAGCACAGATACGCAGTATTTT. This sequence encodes CASSPVAGASTDTQYF.